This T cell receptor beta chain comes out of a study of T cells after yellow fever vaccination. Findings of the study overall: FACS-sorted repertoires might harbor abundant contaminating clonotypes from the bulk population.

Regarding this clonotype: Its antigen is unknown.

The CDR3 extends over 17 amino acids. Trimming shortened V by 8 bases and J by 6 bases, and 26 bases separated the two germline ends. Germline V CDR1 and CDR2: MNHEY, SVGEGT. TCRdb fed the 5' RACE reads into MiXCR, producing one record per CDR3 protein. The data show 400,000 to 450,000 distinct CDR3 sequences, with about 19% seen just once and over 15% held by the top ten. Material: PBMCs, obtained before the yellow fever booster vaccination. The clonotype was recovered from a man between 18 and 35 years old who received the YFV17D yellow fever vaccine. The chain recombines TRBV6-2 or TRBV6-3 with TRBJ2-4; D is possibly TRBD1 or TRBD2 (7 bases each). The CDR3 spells CASRTIQGRALGNIQYF. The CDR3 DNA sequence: TGTGCCAGCCGGACGATACAGGGGAGGGCCCTGGGAAACATTCAGTACTTC.